Listed below are T cell receptor beta chains from one sample, sequenced in a study of technical replicates of blood from a few donors. Measured with immunoSEQ multiplex PCR; TCRdb has only the in-frame clones, and not every one. The sample consists of about 100,000 clones, 85% to 95% of them appearing once. Sample: T cells isolated from PBMCs. These receptors were taken from a human donor in good health. Each CDR3 is given with its conserved first and last residue. The order of the fields is J gene, clone size, D gene, V gene, CDR3 DNA, CDR3 protein. The D gene is left open where the match is weak. A clone size is listed for some rows: how often the clone was seen (once, few, many), or a class if it is expanded.

>TRBJ2-5|NA|NA|TRBV12-5
TGTGCTAGTGCCTTTGGGGGCCCCGCGGAGACCCAGTACTTC
CASAFGGPAETQYF
>TRBJ2-5|NA|NA|TRBV5-6
TGTGCCAGCTTTAATTTTGGACGGGATCAAGAGACCCAGTACTTC
CASFNFGRDQETQYF
>TRBJ2-3|NA|TRBD2|TRBV10-3
TGTGCCATCAGGACTAGCGGGAGGGCCTCAGATACGCAGTATTTT
CAIRTSGRASDTQYF
>TRBJ2-7|once|TRBD2|TRBV9
TGTGCCAGCAGCTCGGGCGGGGGAGGAATAGACGAGCAGTACTTC
CASSSGGGGIDEQYF
>TRBJ2-2|NA|TRBD2|TRBV28
TGTGCCAGCAGTCTAGCGGGAGACTGGACCGGGGAGCTGTTTTTT
CASSLAGDWTGELFF
>TRBJ2-7|once|NA|TRBV28
TGTGCCAGCAGTACAGGTTACGAGCAGTACTTC
CASSTGYEQYF
>TRBJ1-5|NA|NA|TRBV5-4
TGTGCCAGCAGCTTGATCCCCGGGCAGCCCCAGCATTTT
CASSLIPGQPQHF
>TRBJ2-7|NA|TRBD2|TRBV11-1
TGTGCCAGCAGCTCCCGGGTTGCGGGAGCTTTGGATGAGCAGTACTTC
CASSSRVAGALDEQYF
>TRBJ2-7|NA|TRBD1|TRBV2
TGTGCCACCGGTTTCTACAGGGGGCGCGAGGGTGCATACGAGCAGTACTTC
CATGFYRGREGAYEQYF
>TRBJ1-4|NA|TRBD1|TRBV6-1
TGTGCCAGCAGTGAGCAGGGGGCGGTTTGGACTAATGAAAAACTGTTTTTT
CASSEQGAVWTNEKLFF
>TRBJ2-1|NA|TRBD2|TRBV27
TGTGCCAGCAGCCTTTGGCGGGAGGGCCGCAATGAGCAGTTCTTC
CASSLWREGRNEQFF
>TRBJ2-1|NA|TRBD1|TRBV6-6
TGTGCCAGCAGTTACGGACAGGGGCCAAACAATGAGCAGTTCTTC
CASSYGQGPNNEQFF
>TRBJ2-5|NA|TRBD2|TRBV4-1
TGCGCCAGCAGCCAAGATCTCATTATTAGCGGGAGGGCCGAGACCCAGTACTTC
CASSQDLIISGRAETQYF
>TRBJ1-5|NA|NA|TRBV6-1
TGTGCCAGCAGCCCGGGAGGATTTAGCAATCAGCCCCAGCATTTT
CASSPGGFSNQPQHF
>TRBJ2-5|NA|TRBD2|TRBV30
TGTGCCTGGAGTTCTCGTAGGACTAGCGGGAGCCAAGAGACCCAGTACTTC
CAWSSRRTSGSQETQYF
>TRBJ1-2|NA|NA|TRBV6-5
TGTGCCAGCAGTTACCAATTCGGGGACTATGGCTACACCTTC
CASSYQFGDYGYTF
>TRBJ1-6|NA|NA|TRBV30
TGTGCCTGGAGTAAGACGGGAAATTCACCCCTCCACTTT
CAWSKTGNSPLHF
>TRBJ1-2|NA|NA|TRBV27
TGTGCCAGCAGTCCTAGTACAGGACAGATTAACTATGGCTACACCTTC
CASSPSTGQINYGYTF
>TRBJ2-7|NA|TRBD1|TRBV12-5
TGTGCTAGTGGTAGACAGGGGACCTCCTACGAGCAGTACTTC
CASGRQGTSYEQYF
>TRBJ1-2|NA|NA|TRBV4-1
TGCGCCAGCAGCCAAGGGGGCAAGAGCTATGGCTACACCTTC
CASSQGGKSYGYTF
>TRBJ2-2|NA|TRBD2|TRBV15
TGTGCCACCAGCAGAGATGTTCGGCGGGAGGGGTGGACCGGGGAGCTGTTTTTT
CATSRDVRREGWTGELFF
>TRBJ1-4|NA|NA|TRBV5-1
TGCGCCAGCAGCTTGGGAGATAATGAAAAACTGTTTTTT
CASSLGDNEKLFF
>TRBJ2-7|once|TRBD2|TRBV7-8
TGTGCCAGCAGCACTAGCGGGAGGACCTACGAGCAGTACTTC
CASSTSGRTYEQYF
>TRBJ2-5|NA|NA|TRBV7-3
TGTGCCAGCAGCCCTCAAGCCGACAGAGTAGAGACCCAGTACTTC
CASSPQADRVETQYF
>TRBJ2-1|NA|TRBD2|TRBV9
TGTGCCAGCAGCGGGCCGCTAGCGGGGGAACACAATGAGCAGTTCTTC
CASSGPLAGEHNEQFF